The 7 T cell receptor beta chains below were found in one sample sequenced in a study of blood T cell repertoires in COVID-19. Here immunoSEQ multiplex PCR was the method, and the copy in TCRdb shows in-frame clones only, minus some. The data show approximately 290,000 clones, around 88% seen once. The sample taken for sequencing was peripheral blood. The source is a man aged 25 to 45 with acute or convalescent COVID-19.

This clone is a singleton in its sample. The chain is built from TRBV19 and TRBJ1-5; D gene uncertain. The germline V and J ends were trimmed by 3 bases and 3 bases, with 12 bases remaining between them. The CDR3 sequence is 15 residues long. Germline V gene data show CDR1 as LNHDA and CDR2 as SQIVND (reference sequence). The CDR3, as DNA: TGTGCCAGTAGTATTAAACAGAGCAACAATCAGCCCCAGCATTTT. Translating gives CASSIKQSNNQPQHF.

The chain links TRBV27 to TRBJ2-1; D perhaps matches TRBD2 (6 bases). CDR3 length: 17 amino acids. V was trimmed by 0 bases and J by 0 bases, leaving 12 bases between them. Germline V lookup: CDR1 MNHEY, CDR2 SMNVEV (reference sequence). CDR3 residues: CASSLSRRGSSYNEQFF. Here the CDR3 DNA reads TGTGCCAGCAGTTTATCACGACGGGGGAGCTCCTACAATGAGCAGTTCTTC.

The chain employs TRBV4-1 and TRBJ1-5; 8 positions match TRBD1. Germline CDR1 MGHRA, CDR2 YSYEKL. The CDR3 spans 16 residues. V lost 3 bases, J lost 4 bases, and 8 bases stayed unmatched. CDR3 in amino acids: CASSHSQGARNQPQHF. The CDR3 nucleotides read TGCGCCAGCAGCCATTCGCAGGGGGCAAGGAATCAGCCCCAGCATTTT.

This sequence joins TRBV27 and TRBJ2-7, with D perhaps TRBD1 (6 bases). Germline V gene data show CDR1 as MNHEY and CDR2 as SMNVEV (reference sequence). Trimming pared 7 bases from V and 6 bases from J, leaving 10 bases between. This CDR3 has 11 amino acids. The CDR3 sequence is CASIGGSEQYF. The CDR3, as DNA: TGTGCCAGCATTGGGGGCAGCGAGCAGTACTTC.

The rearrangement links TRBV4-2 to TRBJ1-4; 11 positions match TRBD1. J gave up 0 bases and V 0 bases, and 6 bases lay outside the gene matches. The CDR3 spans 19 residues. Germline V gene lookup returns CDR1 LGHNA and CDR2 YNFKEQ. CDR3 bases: TGTGCCAGCAGCCAAGATTGGGACAGGGGGAGTGCAACTAATGAAAAACTGTTTTTT. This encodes CASSQDWDRGSATNEKLFF.

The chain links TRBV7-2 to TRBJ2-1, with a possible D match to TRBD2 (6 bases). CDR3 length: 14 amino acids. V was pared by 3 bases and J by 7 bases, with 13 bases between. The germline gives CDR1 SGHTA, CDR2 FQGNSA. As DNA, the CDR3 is TGTGCCAGCAGCTTTCTCCTAGCGATTAATGAGCAGTTCTTC. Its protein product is CASSFLLAINEQFF.

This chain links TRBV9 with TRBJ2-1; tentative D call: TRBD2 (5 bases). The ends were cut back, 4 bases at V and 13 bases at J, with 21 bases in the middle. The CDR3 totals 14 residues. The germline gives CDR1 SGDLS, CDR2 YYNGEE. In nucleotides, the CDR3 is TGTGCCAGCAGCCCCAGTGCAGATGGGAGTTTACAGTTCTTC. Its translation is CASSPSADGSLQFF.